Following are 19 T cell receptor beta chains from one sample sequenced in a study of T cells after yellow fever vaccination. Via MiXCR, TCRdb re-called the 5' RACE reads, giving one row per CDR3 protein. The table lists about 370,000 distinct CDR3 sequences, around a tenth of them singletons, with roughly 18% in the top ten. Here the sequenced sample was PBMCs, taken on the day of the first yellow fever vaccination. These receptors were collected from a young man who received the YFV17D yellow fever vaccine.

The table lists this clonotype with a few counts. The V call is TRBV11-3, the J call TRBJ2-1, with TRBD1 matching 9 bases. CDR1 and CDR2 (germline): SGHNT, YENEEA. This CDR3 is built from 15 residues. With 5 bases clipped from V and 9 bases from J, the junction kept 11 bases outside the gene matches. CDR3 DNA sequence: TGTGCCAGCAGCGGGAGAGGGGGACAGGGTATTGAGCAGTTCTTC. Protein product: CASSGRGGQGIEQFF. Combining the CDR3 with reference TRBV11-3 and TRBJ2-1 gives the whole variable domain EAGVVQSPRYKIIEKKQPVAFWCNPISGHNTLYWYLQNLGQGPELLIRYENEEAVDDSQLPKDRFSAERLKGVDSTLKIQPAELGDSAVYLCASSGRGGQGIEQFFGPGTRLTVL.

The chain combines TRBV4-1 with TRBJ2-1, with 12 positions matching TRBD2. Germline V gene sequence: CDR1 MGHRA, CDR2 YSYEKL. This CDR3 is built from 16 residues. The V and J ends lost 4 bases and 9 bases, in that order; junction bases with no gene match: 10. The CDR3: CASSRGPSGGAGEQFF. CDR3 coding DNA: TGCGCCAGCAGCCGGGGCCCTAGCGGGGGGGCTGGTGAGCAGTTCTTC.

The gene calls are TRBV5-1 and TRBJ2-3, with D possibly being TRBD2 (6 bases). The CDR3 extends over 15 amino acids. V was trimmed by 1 base and J by 2 bases, leaving 11 bases between them. CDR1 SGHRS and CDR2 YFSETQ come from the germline V gene. The DNA of the CDR3 is TGCGCCAGCAGCTTGTCCGGGGGACTCACAGATACGCAGTATTTT. Encoded protein: CASSLSGGLTDTQYF.

This clonotype was counted a few times. V usage is TRBV4-3 and J usage is TRBJ2-1; D gene ambiguous. The CDR3 extends over 15 amino acids. V lost 2 bases to trimming and J lost 4 bases, with 12 bases between them. Germline loops: CDR1 LGHNA, CDR2 YSLEER. The chain's CDR3 is CASSQSPDGYNEQFF. In DNA form, the CDR3 reads TGCGCCAGCAGCCAATCACCGGACGGATACAATGAGCAGTTCTTC.

This clonotype was observed a handful of times. The V gene is TRBV11-2, the J gene TRBJ2-7, with D hard to call. CDR3 length: 13 residues. Deletions cut 4 bases from V and 9 bases from J, with 16 bases between. Germline V CDR1 and CDR2: SGHAT, FQNNGV. In DNA, the CDR3 is TGTGCCAGCAGCTCCCCGTTAAGCTTAGGGCAGTACGTC. Translated: CASSSPLSLGQYV.

The genes are TRBV12-5 and TRBJ1-1; D remains ambiguous. This CDR3 is 11 amino acids long. The ends were cut back, 6 bases at V and 7 bases at J, with 9 bases in the middle. Germline CDR1 LGHNT, CDR2 FRNRAP. The CDR3 spells CASGLPVEAFF. CDR3 bases: TGTGCTAGTGGCTTACCGGTTGAAGCTTTCTTT.

The chain uses TRBV12-3 or TRBV12-4 and TRBJ1-5; 9 nucleotides agree with TRBD1. The CDR3 covers 16 residues. The V gene end was trimmed by 6 bases and the J gene end by 3 bases; junction bases not matched to a gene: 9. The chain's CDR3 is CASRGQGVRLNQPQHF. The CDR3 DNA reads TGTGCCAGCAGGGGACAGGGCGTTCGTCTCAATCAGCCCCAGCATTTT.

The chain employs TRBV20-1 and TRBJ2-1; possible D gene TRBD2, 5 bases. Trimming cost V 3 bases and J 13 bases, with 19 bases left between them. This CDR3 comprises 13 residues. Germline CDR1 is DFQATT and CDR2 is SNEGSKA (reference sequence). This CDR3 is CSARETGIRKQFF. In nucleotides, the CDR3 is TGCAGTGCTAGGGAAACCGGGATTAGAAAACAGTTCTTC.

This clonotype has just a few counts. The rearrangement uses TRBV11-2 and TRBJ1-4, with D unresolved. V was clipped by 2 bases and J by 8 bases, with 12 bases between them. The CDR3 is 14 amino acids. Germline V CDR1 and CDR2: SGHAT, FQNNGV. DNA for the CDR3: TGTGCCAGCAGCTTATTCGGGCGGAACGAAAAACTGTTTTTT. Translated, it gives CASSLFGRNEKLFF.

This clonotype occurred many times. V and J are TRBV9 and TRBJ2-3, with D maybe TRBD1 (5 bases). V lost 4 bases to trimming and J lost 4 bases, with 10 bases between them. The CDR3 runs to 13 residues. Germline CDR1 is SGDLS and CDR2 is YYNGEE. The CDR3 loop reads CASSLEGADTQYF. DNA of the CDR3: TGTGCCAGCAGCTTGGAAGGGGCAGATACGCAGTATTTT.

This clonotype was seen many times. The J gene is TRBJ2-5, the V gene TRBV7-2; unclear D gene. The length of the CDR3 is 13 residues. CDR1 SGHTA and CDR2 FQGNSA come from the germline V gene. The V and J ends lost 5 bases and 0 bases respectively, with 7 bases between them. DNA for the CDR3: TGTGCCAGCAGCCCCCGTTACCAAGAGACCCAGTACTTC. Protein sequence: CASSPRYQETQYF.

This clonotype was seen a handful of times. The chain joins TRBV12-3 or TRBV12-4 to TRBJ2-3, with D maybe TRBD1 (6 bases). CDR3 size: 14 residues. Trimming took 6 bases from V and 0 from J, leaving 10 bases between them. The CDR3 DNA sequence: TGTGCCAGCAGCGGAACAGGGAGCACAGATACGCAGTATTTT. Its protein product is CASSGTGSTDTQYF.

This clonotype has a single count. This sequence joins TRBV11-2 and TRBJ1-4, with a weak D call TRBD1 (5 bases). In germline, CDR1 is SGHAT, CDR2 FQNNGV. This CDR3 comprises 14 residues. V lost 2 bases, J lost 3 bases, and 7 bases lay in between. The CDR3 loop is CASSLWGANEKLFF. Written as DNA, the CDR3 is TGTGCCAGCAGCTTATGGGGCGCTAATGAAAAACTGTTTTTT.

This clonotype was counted many times. The gene calls are TRBV3-1 and TRBJ2-1; 8 bases are a match to TRBD1. Germline CDR1 and CDR2: LGHDT and YNNKEL (reference sequence). V lost 4 bases and J lost 10; bases outside the gene matches: 3. This CDR3 is built from 12 residues. CDR3 DNA sequence: TGTGCCAGCAGCCGAACAGGGGGAGAGCAGTTCTTC. This gives the protein CASSRTGGEQFF.

The chain combines TRBV20-1 with TRBJ2-1, with D possibly matching TRBD1 (6 bases). CDR3 length: 15 amino acids. Per germline, CDR1 DFQATT and CDR2 SNEGSKA (reference sequence). V lost 3 bases to trimming and J lost 3 bases, with 15 bases between them. The DNA for the CDR3 is TGCAGTGCTAGTGATATGACAGGAATCTACAATGAGCAGTTCTTC. Translation: CSASDMTGIYNEQFF.

J is TRBJ1-4 and V is TRBV12-3 or TRBV12-4; no clear D gene. V dropped 6 bases and J dropped 4 bases, with 15 bases sitting between them. CDR3 size: 15 residues. CDR3 bases: TGTGCCAGCAGCGCCTCGGAAGGGTATAATGAAAAACTGTTTTTT. Its translation is CASSASEGYNEKLFF.

This clonotype was picked up many times. V usage is TRBV5-1 and J usage is TRBJ2-2; 7 bases line up with TRBD1. The CDR3 contains 14 residues. With V trimmed by 7 bases and J by 8 bases, 11 bases remained unmatched. Germline-derived CDR1 and CDR2 are SGHRS and YFSETQ. CDR3 coding DNA: TGCGCCAGCCGCGACAGGGTTACTACGGGGGAGCTGTTTTTT. Protein: CASRDRVTTGELFF. Complete variable domain (other parts from reference TRBV5-1 and TRBJ2-2): KAGVTQTPRYLIKTRGQQVTLSCSPISGHRSVSWYQQTPGQGLQFLFEYFSETQRNKGNFPGRFSGRQFSNSRSEMNVSTLELGDSALYLCASRDRVTTGELFFGEGSRLTVL.

In this sample, this clonotype turned up a few times. This sequence joins TRBV10-3 and TRBJ2-5; D call uncertain. Germline CDR1 is ENHRY and CDR2 is SYGVKD. This CDR3 contains 13 residues. V was trimmed by 4 bases and J by 2 bases, leaving 8 bases between them. The CDR3 coding sequence is TGTGCCATCAGTGTGCAGGAACAAGAGACCCAGTACTTC. It translates to CAISVQEQETQYF.

CDR3 DNA sequence: TGTGCCACCCGGGGGACGGTTGAGGGAGAGCAGTACTTC. This translates into CATRGTVEGEQYF. The V and J genes are TRBV10-3 and TRBJ2-7; D possibly corresponds to TRBD2 (6 bases). The ends were cut back, 10 bases at V and 7 bases at J, with 20 bases in the middle. There are 13 residues in the CDR3. CDR1 is ENHRY, CDR2 SYGVKD, per germline.